These 29 T cell receptor beta chains came from one sample sequenced in a study of blood T cell repertoires in COVID-19. TCRdb's table, derived via immunoSEQ multiplex PCR, lists solely in-frame clones and lacks some. The table includes tens of thousands of clones, 77% detected once. The material sequenced was peripheral blood. The receptors shown here come from a man aged 65-85 years with active or convalescent COVID-19.

This clone was seen a handful of times. The V gene is TRBV29-1, the J gene TRBJ2-2; the D gene is possibly TRBD2 (5 bases). The V end lost 5 bases, the J end lost 6 bases, and 16 bases lay between the germline ends. CDR3 length: 14 residues. The germline V gene encodes CDR1 SQVTM and CDR2 ANQGSEA. In DNA form, the CDR3 reads TGCAGCGTTTATAGCGAGGGTATTTCCGGGGAGCTGTTTTTT. Protein product: CSVYSEGISGELFF.

The chain employs TRBV5-6 and TRBJ2-5, with TRBD1 matching 10 bases. V shed 2 bases, J shed 4 bases, and the junction held 5 bases outside the gene matches. Germline CDR1 and CDR2: SGHDT and YYEEEE. The CDR3 sequence is 15 residues long. The CDR3 bases are TGTGCCAGCAGCTTCAGGACAGGGGGGATAGAGACCCAGTACTTC. It is translated as CASSFRTGGIETQYF.

V gene TRBV15 combines with J gene TRBJ2-1; 8 bases match TRBD1. Looked up from germline, CDR1 is LNHNV and CDR2 is YYDKDF (reference sequence). Unmatched junction bases numbered 10, after V lost 0 bases and J lost 9 bases. The CDR3 extends over 16 amino acids. For the CDR3, the DNA is TGTGCCACCAGCAGAGATGGGCAGGGGGCGCGCGGTGAGCAGTTCTTC. Its protein is CATSRDGQGARGEQFF.

This clone was found a few times. One junction end disagrees with the germline gene, perhaps due to a read error. The rearrangement links TRBV19 to TRBJ2-7; 12 positions agree with TRBD1. Germline assignment: CDR1 LNHDA and CDR2 SQIVND (reference sequence). CDR3 length: 14 amino acids. The CDR3 nucleotides read TGTGCCAGTAGCCCCGGGACAGGGGGCTCTTATTTACACTTC. Encoded protein: CASSPGTGGSYLHF.

The chain employs TRBV7-2 and TRBJ2-1; 7 bases map to TRBD1. Germline CDR1 SGHTA, CDR2 FQGNSA. Losses at the gene ends were 5 bases for V and 6 bases for J; bases not matched to a gene: 10. The CDR3 is made up of 15 amino acids. CDR3 sequence reads: CASSPEGAFGNEQFF. In DNA, the CDR3 is TGTGCCAGCAGCCCAGAGGGGGCCTTTGGCAATGAGCAGTTCTTC.

CDR3 in DNA: TGTGCCAGCAGCTTAGTCGATGCGGTTAGCTCCTACAATGAGCAGTTCTTC. It codes for CASSLVDAVSSYNEQFF. The chain is built from TRBV7-2 and TRBJ2-1; no firm D call. Germline CDR1 and CDR2: SGHTA and FQGNSA. This CDR3 comprises 17 residues. Between the trimmed V and J ends, which lost 1 base and 0 bases, there was a span of 13 bases.

There are a few counts of this clone. V and J are TRBV11-3 and TRBJ2-3; D may be TRBD2 (6 bases). The germline CDR1 and CDR2 sequences are SGHNT and YENEEA. V was cut by 3 bases and J by 1 base, with 8 bases left in between. This CDR3 has 14 residues. This chain's CDR3 is CASSLTSRTDTQYF. CDR3 bases: TGTGCCAGCAGCTTGACTAGTCGCACAGATACGCAGTATTTT.

V and J are TRBV19 and TRBJ2-7, with D maybe TRBD1 (5 bases). This CDR3 has 14 amino acids. The germline V gene has CDR1 LNHDA and CDR2 SQIVND (reference sequence). V lost 4 bases to trimming and J lost 4 bases, with 14 bases between them. DNA for the CDR3: TGTGCCAGTAGTACGGCAGGGTCCTCGTACGAGCAGTACTTC. This encodes CASSTAGSSYEQYF.

The chain employs TRBV15 and TRBJ1-5, with unresolved D. The CDR3 contains 12 residues. The V end lost 3 bases, the J end lost 7 bases, and 7 bases lay between the germline ends. Germline values: CDR1 LNHNV, CDR2 YYDKDF (reference sequence). This chain's CDR3 is CATSSEKQPQHF. The DNA of the CDR3 is TGTGCCACCAGCAGCGAGAAACAGCCCCAGCATTTT.

The J gene is TRBJ2-1, the V gene TRBV4-1, with 11 bases fitting TRBD2. This CDR3 is 16 amino acids long. CDR1 and CDR2 from the germline V gene are MGHRA and YSYEKL. Unmatched junction bases numbered 7, after V lost 4 bases and J lost 5 bases. The CDR3 loop reads CASSRRTSGSNNEQFF. The CDR3 coding sequence is TGCGCCAGCAGCCGCCGAACTAGCGGGAGCAACAATGAGCAGTTCTTC.

This clone was seen only once. This chain uses TRBV30 with TRBJ1-4; D ambiguous. The CDR3 contains 15 residues. Trimming removed 2 bases at V and 4 bases at J, with 14 bases between. Germline V lookup: CDR1 GTSNPN, CDR2 SVGIG (reference sequence). CDR3 DNA sequence: TGTGCCTGGAGTTCTCTGACCCGGGTTAATGAAAAACTGTTTTTT. Amino acid sequence: CAWSSLTRVNEKLFF.

The chain recombines TRBV24-1 with TRBJ2-3; 7 bases line up with TRBD2. The CDR3 runs to 14 residues. The ends lost 5 bases at V and 7 bases at J; junction bases unmatched: 8. In germline, CDR1 is KGHDR, CDR2 SFDVKD. CDR3 residues: CATSAWGGLNTQYF. CDR3 DNA sequence: TGTGCCACCAGTGCCTGGGGGGGGTTGAATACGCAGTATTTT.

The rearrangement joins TRBV7-3 to TRBJ2-7; weak D call: TRBD2 (6 bases). This CDR3 contains 16 residues. Deletions cut 5 bases from V and 2 bases from J, with 19 bases between. Germline V gene data show CDR1 as SGHTA and CDR2 as FQGTGA. DNA for the CDR3: TGTGCCAGCAGCCCTGGGACGGCGGGGAATACCTACGAGCAGTACTTC. Its protein is CASSPGTAGNTYEQYF.

The chain recombines TRBV6-5 with TRBJ1-6; no definite D call. The V and J ends lost 6 bases and 8 bases respectively, with 11 bases between them. Germline CDR1 and CDR2: MNHEY and SVGAGI. The CDR3 spans 13 residues. The CDR3 DNA reads as TGTGCCAGCAGCGGGGAGCGGGATTCACCCCTCCACTTT. This codes for CASSGERDSPLHF.

The J gene is TRBJ2-4, the V gene TRBV30; perhaps TRBD1 as D (5 bases). With 8 bases removed from V and 11 bases from J, the gap between germline ends came to 16 bases. Germline CDR1 GTSNPN, CDR2 SVGIG (reference sequence). This CDR3 contains 11 residues. CDR3 region: CAIRKGPVQYF. For the CDR3, the DNA is TGTGCCATCCGGAAGGGGCCGGTTCAGTACTTC.

The rearrangement joins TRBV19 to TRBJ2-7; 8 bases align to TRBD1. The V gene end was trimmed by 4 bases and the J gene end by 3 bases; junction bases not matched to a gene: 11. This CDR3 has 16 amino acids. Germline V gene lookup returns CDR1 LNHDA and CDR2 SQIVND (reference sequence). The CDR3 protein is CASSKGQDPRGYEQYF. DNA for the CDR3: TGTGCCAGTAGTAAGGGACAGGACCCCCGGGGCTACGAGCAGTACTTC.

This rearrangement joins TRBV7-9 to TRBJ1-3; D gene uncertain. V was clipped by 11 bases and J by 2 bases, with 16 bases between them. The CDR3 spans 14 residues. Germline-derived CDR1 and CDR2 are SEHNR and FQNEAQ (reference sequence). The CDR3 DNA reads as TGTGCCTGGGAGGCGGGAGGGACTGGAAACACCATATATTTT. Its protein is CAWEAGGTGNTIYF.

This sequence joins TRBV7-2 and TRBJ2-3; 12 nucleotides line up with TRBD2. The CDR3 is made up of 16 amino acids. Looked up from germline, CDR1 is SGHTA and CDR2 is FQGNSA. The ends lost 6 bases at V and 1 base at J; junction bases unmatched: 5. This CDR3 reads CASSYRLAGGTDTQYF. The CDR3 nucleotides read TGTGCCAGCAGTTACAGACTAGCGGGGGGCACAGATACGCAGTATTTT.

The chain has TRBV3-1 (or the pseudogene TRBV3-2) and TRBJ1-4; weak D call: TRBD1 (5 bases). Germline V gene lookup returns CDR1 LGHDT and CDR2 YNNKEL (reference sequence). The CDR3 loop spans 16 amino acids. With 0 bases removed from V and 7 bases from J, the gap between germline ends came to 15 bases. As DNA, the CDR3 is TGTGCCAGCAGCCAAGAATTTGGGGGGTTTGGTGAAAAACTGTTTTTT. Translating it yields CASSQEFGGFGEKLFF.

The V gene is TRBV7-3, the J gene TRBJ1-1, with D maybe TRBD1 (5 bases). Germline CDR1 is SGHTA and CDR2 is FQGTGA. The V end was cut by 3 bases, the J end by 5 bases, with 10 bases between. This CDR3 is 13 amino acids long. In DNA, the CDR3 is TGTGCCAGCAGCTTTATGAAGGGGACTGAAGCTTTCTTT. Translation: CASSFMKGTEAFF. The whole variable domain, remainder taken from reference TRBV7-3 and TRBJ1-1, is GAGVSQTPSNKVTEKGKYVELRCDPISGHTALYWYRQSLGQGPEFLIYFQGTGAADDSGLPNDRFFAVRPEGSVSTLKIQRTERGDSAVYLCASSFMKGTEAFFGQGTRLTVV.

V usage is TRBV2 and J usage is TRBJ2-1; TRBD1 matches 7 bases. V shed 8 bases and J 3 bases; nucleotides not matched to a gene: 4. Per germline, CDR1 SNHLY and CDR2 FYNNEI. The CDR3 has 13 residues. CDR3 in amino acids: CASAGTDYNEQFF. CDR3 DNA sequence: TGTGCCAGCGCCGGGACAGACTACAATGAGCAGTTCTTC.

The chain is built from TRBV2 and TRBJ1-2; a weak D match, TRBD1 (6 bases). The germline V gene encodes CDR1 SNHLY and CDR2 FYNNEI. V was pared by 6 bases and J by 8 bases, with 13 bases between. This CDR3 spans 12 amino acids. CDR3 coding DNA: TGTGCCAGCAGGTACGGACAGTTCGGCTACACCTTC. Protein sequence: CASRYGQFGYTF. The entire variable domain, with the rest obtained from reference TRBV2 and TRBJ1-2, is as follows: EPEVTQTPSHQVTQMGQEVILRCVPISNHLYFYWYRQILGQKVEFLVSFYNNEISEKSEIFDDQFSVERPDGSNFTLKIRSTKLEDSAMYFCASRYGQFGYTFGSGTRLTVV.

This chain connects TRBV10-3 to TRBJ1-1, with no clear D. The ends were cut back, 3 bases at V and 5 bases at J, with 13 bases in the middle. CDR3 length equals 14 residues. Germline V lookup: CDR1 ENHRY, CDR2 SYGVKD. The CDR3 DNA reads as TGTGCCATCAGTGATGGAGGGTCGGGGACTGAAGCTTTCTTT. Amino acids: CAISDGGSGTEAFF.

V usage is TRBV9 and J usage is TRBJ1-1; 7 nucleotides line up with TRBD1. From germline, CDR1 is SGDLS and CDR2 YYNGEE. Trimming removed 0 bases from V and 2 bases from J; junction bases left unmatched: 1. The CDR3 is made up of 14 amino acids. In DNA form, the CDR3 reads TGTGCCAGCAGCGTAGGGGACAGCAACACTGAAGCTTTCTTT. Protein: CASSVGDSNTEAFF.

This sequence joins TRBV3-1 (or the pseudogene TRBV3-2) and TRBJ1-5, with 7 bases matching TRBD1. From germline, CDR1 is LGHDT and CDR2 YNNKEL (reference sequence). CDR3 length: 14 amino acids. The V and J ends lost 3 bases and 7 bases, in that order; junction bases with no gene match: 6. CDR3 nucleotides: TGTGCCAGCAGCCATGTCGGGGACAGCCAGCCCCAGCATTTT. Amino acids: CASSHVGDSQPQHF.

The chain uses TRBV11-2 and TRBJ2-7, with D tentatively TRBD2 (6 bases). Trimming left V 3 bases short and J 3 bases short, with 12 bases between. The CDR3 consists of 14 residues. Germline loops: CDR1 SGHAT, CDR2 FQNNGV. CDR3 nucleotide sequence: TGTGCCAGCAGCTTCGGGAGCCCGGACTACGAGCAGTACTTC. Protein sequence: CASSFGSPDYEQYF. The full variable domain, its missing parts supplied by reference TRBV11-2 and TRBJ2-7, is EAGVAQSPRYKIIEKRQSVAFWCNPISGHATLYWYQQILGQGPKLLIQFQNNGVVDDSQLPKDRFSAERLKGVDSTLKIQPAKLEDSAVYLCASSFGSPDYEQYFGPGTRLTVT.

Many counts were recorded for this clone. The gene calls are TRBV2 and TRBJ1-2; 7 bases map to TRBD1. The V segment lost 6 bases and the J segment 4 bases; nucleotides outside the gene matches: 8. CDR1 SNHLY and CDR2 FYNNEI come from the germline V gene. The CDR3 spans 14 residues. The CDR3 reads CASRPDRAGYGYTF. Written as DNA, the CDR3 is TGTGCCAGCAGACCAGACAGGGCGGGCTATGGCTACACCTTC.

The chain recombines TRBV5-1 with TRBJ2-5, with 9 nucleotides matching TRBD1. Germline V gives CDR1 SGHRS, CDR2 YFSETQ. V lost 0 bases and J lost 2; bases outside the gene matches: 8. The CDR3 spans 17 residues. The CDR3 protein is CASSLAGLQGAQETQYF. The CDR3 DNA reads as TGCGCCAGCAGCTTGGCCGGTTTACAGGGGGCTCAAGAGACCCAGTACTTC.

V usage is TRBV10-3 and J usage is TRBJ2-5; possibly TRBD2 for D (6 bases). The germline V gene encodes CDR1 ENHRY and CDR2 SYGVKD. Trimming took off 2 bases at V and 2 bases at J, with 15 bases between the two ends. This CDR3 is built from 16 residues. CDR3 sequence (DNA): TGTGCCATCAGTGAGGGGGCGGGGACCGCACAAGAGACCCAGTACTTC. It translates to CAISEGAGTAQETQYF.